Listed below are T cell receptor beta chains from one sample, sequenced in a study of blood T cell repertoires in COVID-19. Generated by immunoSEQ multiplex PCR, the TCRdb table keeps only in-frame clones and is missing some. The sample includes more than 150,000 clones, approximately 83% seen only once; the top ten take over 10%. The specimen was peripheral blood. The receptors were gathered from a man aged 70-80 years who had recovered from COVID-19. Both conserved end residues are part of each CDR3. Fields, in order: V gene, clone size, J gene, D gene, CDR3 protein, CDR3 DNA. A D gene is named only where the DNA matches it firmly. The listing skips clone size in some rows; elsewhere it reads once, few, many or a size class.

TRBV27	-	TRBJ2-1	TRBD2	CASSSRGVNEQFF	TGTGCCAGCAGTTCCCGGGGGGTAAATGAGCAGTTCTTC
TRBV6-5	-	TRBJ2-1	TRBD1	CASNQGVSEQFF	TGTGCCAGCAACCAGGGGGTGTCTGAGCAGTTCTTC
TRBV6-5	few	TRBJ1-1	-	CASSQTGGNTEAFF	TGTGCCAGCAGCCAAACCGGAGGGAACACTGAAGCTTTCTTT
TRBV7-8	-	TRBJ1-3	TRBD1	CASSLDDRGRNTIYF	TGTGCCAGCAGCTTAGATGACAGGGGTAGAAACACCATATATTTT
TRBV5-4	-	TRBJ1-4	-	CASSRYGQTSNEKLFF	TGTGCCAGCAGCCGCTACGGACAGACCTCCAATGAAAAACTGTTTTTT
TRBV19	-	TRBJ2-1	TRBD2	CASRALAGTSYNEQFF	TGTGCCAGTAGAGCACTAGCGGGCACCTCCTACAATGAGCAGTTCTTC
TRBV5-1	-	TRBJ2-5	-	CASSFRDQETQYF	TGCGCCAGCAGCTTCCGGGACCAAGAGACCCAGTACTTC
TRBV6-1	-	TRBJ2-1	TRBD2	CASSEREGNNEQFF	TGTGCCAGCAGTGAGCGGGAGGGTAACAATGAGCAGTTCTTC
TRBV18	-	TRBJ2-7	-	CASSPGTTTYEQYF	TGTGCCAGCTCCCCCGGCACCACTACCTACGAGCAGTACTTC
TRBV6-5	-	TRBJ2-7	-	CASRRGQRLYEQYF	TGTGCCAGCAGAAGAGGACAACGACTTTACGAGCAGTACTTC
TRBV6-5	-	TRBJ1-1	-	CASTPLGGMNTEAFF	TGTGCCAGCACTCCTTTGGGGGGTATGAACACTGAAGCTTTCTTT
TRBV4-1	-	TRBJ2-7	-	CASSQDGPRAYEQYF	TGCGCCAGCAGCCAAGATGGGCCGAGAGCCTACGAGCAGTACTTC
TRBV3-1/TRBV3-2	many	TRBJ1-2	TRBD1	CASSLQGANGGYTF	TGTGCCAGCAGCCTGCAGGGGGCGAATGGGGGCTACACCTTC
TRBV28	once	TRBJ1-1	-	CATSSVNTEAFF	TGTGCCACCTCGAGCGTGAACACTGAAGCTTTCTTT
TRBV7-2	-	TRBJ2-1	-	CASSSAGRYNEQFF	TGTGCCAGCAGCTCGGCGGGGCGGTACAATGAGCAGTTCTTC
TRBV10-3	-	TRBJ2-3	TRBD2	CASNKAPLAGGGPDTQYF	TGTGCCAGCAACAAAGCCCCTCTAGCGGGGGGAGGGCCAGATACGCAGTATTTT
TRBV7-6	-	TRBJ2-5	TRBD1	CASSWSGTGQKTQYF	TGTGCCAGCAGTTGGTCCGGGACAGGGCAGAAGACCCAGTACTTC
TRBV7-8	-	TRBJ2-7	TRBD2	CASSLALAGAYEQYF	TGTGCCAGCAGCTTAGCTCTAGCGGGGGCCTACGAGCAGTACTTC
TRBV9	-	TRBJ2-7	-	CASSPRQFSSYEQYF	TGTGCCAGCAGCCCCCGACAGTTCAGCTCCTACGAGCAGTACTTC
TRBV5-6	-	TRBJ1-1	-	CASSQEGDRRTEAFF	TGTGCCAGCAGCCAAGAGGGGGACCGAAGGACTGAAGCTTTCTTT
TRBV12-3/TRBV12-4	-	TRBJ2-1	-	CASKRSSYNEQFF	TGTGCCAGCAAGAGGAGCTCCTACAATGAGCAGTTCTTC
TRBV7-3	-	TRBJ2-2	-	CASSLMGRDGTGELFF	TGTGCCAGCAGCTTAATGGGCAGGGATGGCACCGGGGAGCTGTTTTTT
TRBV11-2	-	TRBJ1-2	TRBD1	CASRPLDRDGYTF	TGTGCCAGCAGACCATTGGACAGGGACGGCTACACCTTC
TRBV7-2	-	TRBJ1-1	-	CASSLVGMNTEAFF	TGTGCCAGCAGCTTGGTGGGCATGAACACTGAAGCTTTCTTT
TRBV7-3	-	TRBJ2-7	-	CASSLRRGGQFYEQYF	TGTGCCAGCAGCTTAAGGCGTGGGGGACAATTCTACGAGCAGTACTTC
TRBV2	-	TRBJ1-2	-	CASSEASQKSYGYTF	TGTGCCAGCAGTGAAGCTTCACAGAAGAGCTATGGCTACACCTTC
TRBV9	-	TRBJ2-5	TRBD1	CASSVAQGGAQETQYF	TGTGCCAGCAGCGTAGCACAGGGGGGCGCCCAAGAGACCCAGTACTTC
TRBV6-6	-	TRBJ2-6	TRBD2	CASRVPAGEGANVLTF	TGTGCCAGCAGGGTGCCTGCGGGGGAAGGGGCCAACGTCCTGACTTTC
TRBV6-5	-	TRBJ2-2	-	CASKILGGGFGELFF	TGTGCCAGCAAGATTCTAGGTGGAGGGTTCGGGGAGCTGTTTTTT
TRBV20-1	-	TRBJ2-3	TRBD1	CSASTRRGPTDTQYF	TGCAGTGCTAGTACTCGTAGGGGGCCCACAGATACGCAGTATTTT
TRBV7-2	-	TRBJ1-1	TRBD1	CASSPLQGDLSTEAFF	TGTGCCAGCAGCCCTCTACAGGGGGACCTGAGTACTGAAGCTTTCTTT
TRBV18	few	TRBJ2-7	TRBD1	CASSRSGTDYEQYF	TGTGCCAGCTCACGATCCGGGACAGACTACGAGCAGTACTTC
TRBV12-3/TRBV12-4	-	TRBJ2-4	-	CASSLGQGSRCYF	TGTGCCAGCAGTTTGGGTCAGGGATCTAGGTGCTACTTC
TRBV3-1/TRBV3-2	-	TRBJ2-5	-	CASSQVVLALQETQYF	TGTGCCAGCAGCCAAGTGGTCCTAGCATTACAAGAGACCCAGTACTTC
TRBV5-4	-	TRBJ2-1	-	CASSRADLGGNEQFF	TGTGCCAGCAGCCGCGCGGATCTAGGAGGGAATGAGCAGTTCTTC
TRBV7-2	-	TRBJ2-3	-	CASSLGAPTDTQYF	TGTGCCAGCAGCTTAGGAGCGCCGACAGATACGCAGTATTTT
TRBV11-2	-	TRBJ2-7	-	CASSPQGGLSYEQYF	TGTGCCAGCAGCCCGCAGGGGGGTCTCTCCTACGAGCAGTACTTC
TRBV9	-	TRBJ1-1	-	CASSLGQLNTEAFF	TGTGCCAGCAGCCTTGGACAGCTGAACACTGAAGCTTTCTTT
TRBV29-1	-	TRBJ2-2	-	CSAASPNTGELFF	TGCAGCGCTGCGAGCCCAAACACCGGGGAGCTGTTTTTT
TRBV28	few	TRBJ1-1	-	CASSSPGRGTEAFF	TGTGCCAGCAGTTCCCCAGGGAGGGGCACTGAAGCTTTCTTT
TRBV10-2	once	TRBJ2-7	-	CASSESLDRSYEQYF	TGCGCCAGCAGTGAGTCCTTGGACAGATCCTACGAGCAGTACTTC
TRBV10-3	-	TRBJ1-6	-	CAISDSRVNSPLHF	TGTGCCATCAGTGACAGCAGGGTGAATTCACCCCTCCACTTT
TRBV6-5	-	TRBJ2-1	-	CASTSRVSKNEQFF	TGTGCCAGCACCTCCCGGGTCTCGAAAAATGAGCAGTTCTTC
TRBV5-1	-	TRBJ2-5	TRBD2	CASSLGLAEGVETQYF	TGCGCCAGCAGTCTCGGACTAGCGGAGGGGGTGGAGACCCAGTACTTC
TRBV5-1	-	TRBJ2-3	-	CASSQGQNTDTQYF	TGCGCCAGCAGCCAGGGACAAAACACAGATACGCAGTATTTT
TRBV29-1	-	TRBJ2-7	TRBD2	CSVALAVSYEQYF	TGCAGCGTTGCACTAGCGGTTTCCTACGAGCAGTACTTC
TRBV2	-	TRBJ1-4	-	CASRTRDAGEKLFF	TGTGCCAGCAGGACCCGGGATGCCGGGGAAAAACTGTTTTTT
TRBV3-1/TRBV3-2	-	TRBJ2-2	TRBD2	CASSQETLAGATGELFF	TGTGCCAGCAGCCAAGAAACACTAGCGGGAGCGACCGGGGAGCTGTTTTTT
TRBV11-3	-	TRBJ2-1	-	CASSLNRNNEQFF	TGTGCCAGCAGCTTAAACAGGAACAATGAGCAGTTCTTC
TRBV3-1/TRBV3-2	-	TRBJ1-2	TRBD1	CASSQAWDRGDGGYTF	TGTGCCAGCAGCCAAGCTTGGGACAGGGGGGATGGTGGCTACACCTTC
TRBV28	once	TRBJ2-1	-	CASIPSSYNEQFF	TGTGCCAGCATCCCGTCCTCCTACAATGAGCAGTTCTTC